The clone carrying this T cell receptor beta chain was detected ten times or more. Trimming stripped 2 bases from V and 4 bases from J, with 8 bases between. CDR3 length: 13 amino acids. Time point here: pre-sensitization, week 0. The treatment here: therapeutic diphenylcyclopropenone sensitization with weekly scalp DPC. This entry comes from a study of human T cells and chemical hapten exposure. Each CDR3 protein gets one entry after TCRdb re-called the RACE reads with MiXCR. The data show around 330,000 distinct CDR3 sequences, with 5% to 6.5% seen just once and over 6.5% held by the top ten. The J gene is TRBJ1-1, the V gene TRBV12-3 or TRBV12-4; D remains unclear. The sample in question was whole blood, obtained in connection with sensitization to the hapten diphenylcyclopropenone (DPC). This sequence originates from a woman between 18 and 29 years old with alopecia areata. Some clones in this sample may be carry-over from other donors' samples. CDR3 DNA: TGTGCCAGCAGTTTAAAGGCGGGCACTGAAGCTTTCTTT. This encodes CASSLKAGTEAFF.